The 7 T cell receptor beta chains presented below share a single source sample, sequenced in a study of cytomegalovirus exposure and HLA in healthy donors. The PCR was carried out with 60 Vbeta primers and 13 Jbeta primers. The data were produced by immunoSEQ multiplex PCR, yet TCRdb's version contains in-frame clones alone and is incomplete. The table shows approximately 130,000 clones, with 75% to 90% occurring only once. Sequenced sample: PBMCs. The receptors stem from a young woman in good health and CMV-seropositive.

This sequence joins TRBV28 and TRBJ1-6; D is ambiguous. The CDR3 spans 12 residues. V dropped 2 bases and J dropped 11 bases, with 7 bases sitting between them. CDR1 and CDR2 from the germline V gene are MDHEN and SYDVKM. CDR3 region: CASSLKETPLHF. CDR3 DNA: TGTGCCAGCAGTTTAAAAGAGACACCCCTCCACTTT.

The chain combines TRBV7-9 with TRBJ2-3; D may be TRBD2 (5 bases). The CDR3 has 13 residues. From germline, CDR1 is SEHNR and CDR2 FQNEAQ (reference sequence). Deletions cut 0 bases from V and 8 bases from J, with 9 bases between. CDR3 protein: CASSLAGEGTQYF. The CDR3 DNA reads as TGTGCCAGCAGCTTAGCGGGAGAGGGTACGCAGTATTTT.

This rearrangement joins TRBV5-4 to TRBJ2-1, with 8 bases lining up with TRBD2. With V trimmed by 6 bases and J by 0 bases, 17 bases remained unmatched. Germline values: CDR1 SGHNT, CDR2 YYREEE (reference sequence). The CDR3 spans 19 residues. The chain's CDR3 is CASTTVRTSFSSSYNEQFF. CDR3 coding DNA: TGTGCCAGCACCACTGTAAGGACTAGCTTTTCGAGCTCCTACAATGAGCAGTTCTTC.

The chain combines TRBV5-6 with TRBJ1-1; D not certain. The germline V gene has CDR1 SGHDT and CDR2 YYEEEE. V was pared by 2 bases and J by 1 base, with 6 bases between. The CDR3 loop spans 13 amino acids. CDR3 loop: CASSFTGNTEAFF. The CDR3 DNA sequence: TGTGCCAGCAGCTTCACGGGGAACACTGAAGCTTTCTTT.

The chain carries TRBV7-3 and TRBJ2-2; D unresolved. This CDR3 has 18 residues. Per the germline V gene, CDR1 is SGHTA and CDR2 is FQGTGA. V lost 2 bases and J 6 bases, leaving 22 bases between the germline ends. In DNA, the CDR3 is TGTGCCAGCAGCTTAGTGGGTTGGAGCCCCTTGTTCTCCGGGGAGCTGTTTTTT. Amino acids: CASSLVGWSPLFSGELFF.

The V call is TRBV28, the J call TRBJ2-3; 11 bases fit TRBD2. Germline CDR1 reads MDHEN; CDR2 reads SYDVKM. The V and J ends lost 5 bases and 2 bases, in that order; junction bases with no gene match: 6. This CDR3 has 16 residues. The CDR3, as DNA: TGTGCCAGCAGTCCTCGACTAGCGGGATACACAGATACGCAGTATTTT. Translated: CASSPRLAGYTDTQYF. Looking up the rest from reference TRBV28 and TRBJ2-3 gives the full variable domain: DVKVTQSSRYLVKRTGEKVFLECVQDMDHENMFWYRQDPGLGLRLIYFSYDVKMKEKGDIPEGYSVSREKKERFSLILESASTNQTSMYLCASSPRLAGYTDTQYFGPGTRLTVL.

This clone was observed once. CDR3 DNA: TGTGCCAGCAGCTTGGGACAGGGGGCGGTTCAGCCCCAGCATTTT. Translated: CASSLGQGAVQPQHF. The chain employs TRBV5-6 and TRBJ1-5; 10 bases match TRBD1. This CDR3 has 15 residues. Unmatched junction bases numbered 3, after V lost 0 bases and J lost 6 bases. Germline V lookup: CDR1 SGHDT, CDR2 YYEEEE.